The present T cell receptor beta chain was sequenced within a study of regulatory T cells in long-lasting Graves disease (dated by TCRdb to about 2021). As for the study more broadly: In the newly diagnosed Graves' disease group, patients had been taking antithyroid drugs for less than 3 months. The study took place in China and was registered as a clinical trial. A total of around 35 samples underwent TCR sequencing: some 13 from persistent and roughly 20 from newly diagnosed Graves' disease patients. Patients with persistent Graves' disease were compared with patients with newly diagnosed Graves' disease using TCR sequencing and RNA sequencing of peripheral blood.

Comment on this clonotype: Its antigen is currently not known. Nothing much larger sits one base from this clone, and base qualities are not available.

Overall results and qualifications from the work: Lower TCR Shannon entropy and fewer highly expanded clones were observed in persistent Graves' disease patients than in newly diagnosed patients, which suggested clonal expansion. Because the primary lesion, thyroid tissue, could not be accessed, the study looked at peripheral blood alone. TRBV28, TRBJ1-2 and TRBJ2-5 were preferentially used in persistent disease, while TRBV20-1 and TRBJ2-1 were favored in newly diagnosed disease. Sequencing and analysis were restricted to the TCR beta chain. The authors acknowledged the small sample size as a limitation that may reduce accuracy. Patients with persistent disease shared more public clonotypes (approximately 2,500) than newly diagnosed patients did (966).

From a lookup of the germline V gene (reference sequence), CDR1 and CDR2 are SGHKS and YYEKEE. V is cut back by 6 bases and J by 5 bases, with 9 bases in the junction unmatched. The cysteine opens and the phenylalanine closes a CDR3 of 15 amino acids. Only the CDR3 part of the read is kept: 45 bases, read in frame from the first base. The library was obtained by multiplex PCR. These reads were obtained on an Illumina HiSeq 4000. To build TCR beta libraries, CDR3 regions were amplified by Arm-PCR using iRepertoire HTBI primers. Before sequencing, the PCR products underwent gel purification. The paper's data handling went like this. Gene usage analysis of CDR3 amino acid clonotypes used the roughly 60 TRBV and fewer than 15 TRBJ segments found across samples. Filtered high-quality paired reads were merged into contigs using COPE and FqMerger. BLAST was used to align contigs to IMGT TRBV, TRBD and TRBJ reference genes, and CDR3 was defined according to IMGT. Any clonotype with a frequency above 0.1% was counted as a highly expanded clone. Repertoire diversity was measured by Shannon entropy, and V-J evenness by the Gini coefficient. Public clonotypes were defined as clonotypes shared by more than one individual. The public reads were run again by TCRdb, first through fastp at Q25 and then through MiXCR, and only productive beta chains were kept. Each CDR3 protein appears once, grouped with its most common genes and DNA. TCRdb's processing, not the authors' own work, is the source of the V and J calls. Within this sample are 400,000 to 450,000 distinct CDR3 sequences, with roughly 15% of them counted one time only. Of the sample, around 11% falls within the top ten clones.

The intended sense of this specimen's time point label: newly diagnosed GD, antithyroid drugs for less than 3 months. For both TCR sequencing and RNA sequencing, RNA was extracted from PBMCs in TRIzol. The diagnosis of Graves' disease followed American Thyroid Association guidelines. The patients came from an endocrinology department in Xi'an, China. From each patient, approximately 10 milliliters of peripheral blood was collected into an EDTA anticoagulant tube. Ficoll Paque Plus density gradient separation was used to isolate PBMCs, and no further T cell sorting was done. An Agilent 2100 Bioanalyzer and agarose gel were used to check RNA quality, and a NanoDrop 2000 was used to measure RNA concentration. The sample was also linked to a second study, of T cells in Graves' hyperthyroidism and ophthalmopathy. Drawing on the second study: Graves' hyperthyroidism was defined as stable when no progression to ophthalmopathy occurred over 18 months of follow-up. Hyperthyroidism patients were newly diagnosed, had a disease duration of under 2 months, and were aged 18 to 65 years. Exclusion was applied to patients with uncontrolled infections, other autoimmune diseases, pregnancy or lactation. Diagnoses relied on clinical symptoms, serum thyroxine and TRAb, thyroid ultrasound and orbital computed tomography. The TCR CDR3 was subjected to a first round of RT-PCR using the HTBI primer set and the Qiagen OneStep RT-PCR kit. Most expanded thyroid clonotypes (frequency above 0.001) were also detected in blood, a finding suggesting that blood repertoires may reflect thyroid immune responses. A model built on a 13 V-J signature distinguished ophthalmopathy from stable hyperthyroidism, reaching around 88% sensitivity and about 81% specificity in cross-validation and 80%/75% in testing. During validation, the model predicted progression to ophthalmopathy a median of about 5.9 months ahead of onset, with more than 60% sensitivity and 72% to 80% specificity. TCR V-J signatures able to tell the groups apart were searched for in a discovery cohort of 90 to 100 patients, of whom around 42 had Graves' ophthalmopathy and 55 to 65 had stable Graves' hyperthyroidism. Whether ophthalmopathy could be predicted prospectively was tested in an independent validation cohort made up of some 20 hyperthyroidism patients plus 17 patients who later progressed to ophthalmopathy. For training and testing, the 100 or so patients in the discovery cohort were randomly divided in a 7:3 ratio. In addition, the study compared T-cell repertoires in thyroid tissue and in blood from a handful of Graves' hyperthyroidism patients. After sampling, hyperthyroidism patients received methimazole starting at 30 mg daily, and ophthalmopathy patients received high-dose intravenous methylprednisolone. Libraries were constructed in a second round of multiplex PCR, after which size selection and purification were performed. Sequencing of the libraries was done on an Illumina HiSeq2000 using paired-end 100 bp reads. Raw data were processed with SOAPnuke, discarding reads with adapters, uncalled bases, mean Phred below 15, or no exact constant-primer or identifier match. COPE v1.2.5 was used to merge high-quality paired reads, and clonotypes were defined as unique nucleotide sequences. MiTCR v1.1 was used to align the clonotypes against IMGT TRBV, TRBD and TRBJ reference segments. The analysis included only V-J combinations with a frequency above 0.0001, which together covered roughly 99% of the repertoires. A TCS score was defined as the ratio of F50 (clonal expansion) to E x V (chaos), with BLOSUM62-based TCRdist applied between CDR3 peptides within each V-J. Welch's t-statistics and random forest reduced fewer than 550 V-J features to 13, which were used in a naive Bayes classifier (R e1071). Sample size was not statistically predetermined, and investigators were not blinded to group allocation. The paper describes TCR Vbeta CDR3 sequencing of roughly 130 peripheral blood samples, made up of roughly 45 ophthalmopathy patients, around 73 hyperthyroidism patients and roughly 17 progressor patients.

The sequence was collected from a woman aged 25 to 39 with Graves disease. Donor details come from another sample of the same person, matched by shared clones. Sequences were derived from peripheral blood mononuclear cells (PBMCs), sampled at new diagnosis, from a patient treated with antithyroid drugs. The rearrangement joined TRBV5-5 to TRBJ2-1; 9 central nucleotides agree with TRBD2. The CDR3 is CASIYFSGSNNEQFF. The DNA sequence is given as TGTGCCAGCATCTATTTTAGCGGGAGTAACAATGAGCAGTTCTTC.